The 25 T cell receptor beta chains reported below all come from one sample, sequenced in a study of T cell responses to AZD1222 COVID-19 vaccine. Produced via immunoSEQ multiplex PCR; TCRdb's table is partial and in-frame only. The repertoire holds roughly 180,000 clones, less than 95% seen once, with less than 3% in the top ten. The sequencing used peripheral blood, collected on day 0 of AZD1222 vaccination. All receptors derive from an adult in good health.

J is TRBJ1-2 and V is TRBV6-2 or TRBV6-3, with D hard to call. The CDR3 extends over 13 amino acids. The V gene's germline CDR1 is MNHEY and CDR2 SVGEGT. The V end lost 2 bases, the J end lost 4 bases, and 8 bases lay between the germline ends. The CDR3: CASSYLGSYGYTF. In DNA form, the CDR3 reads TGTGCCAGCAGTTACCTCGGCTCCTATGGCTACACCTTC.

The V gene is TRBV6-2 or TRBV6-3, the J gene TRBJ2-3; 9 nucleotides line up with TRBD2. CDR1 and CDR2 from the germline V gene are MNHEY and SVGEGT. The CDR3 is 17 residues long. V gave up 5 bases and J gave up 3 bases; unmatched junction bases: 12. DNA for the CDR3: TGTGCCAGCAGTCCCCTTTGGCGGGGGGGTGTAACAGATACGCAGTATTTT. This gives the protein CASSPLWRGGVTDTQYF.

The chain has TRBV7-2 and TRBJ2-2; D is perhaps TRBD2 (7 bases). This CDR3 has 15 amino acids. The germline CDR1 and CDR2 sequences are SGHTA and FQGNSA. V was cut by 0 bases and J by 7 bases, with 12 bases left in between. CDR3 protein: CASSLARGLRGELFF. CDR3 DNA sequence: TGTGCCAGCAGCTTAGCGCGGGGGCTCCGCGGGGAGCTGTTTTTT.

This chain links TRBV7-6 with TRBJ2-5; 12 positions match TRBD2. From germline, CDR1 is SGHVS and CDR2 FNYEAQ. The ends lost 2 bases at V and 1 base at J; junction bases unmatched: 5. This CDR3 is 17 amino acids long. CDR3 sequence (DNA): TGTGCCAGCAGCTTACAGGCTAGCGGGGGGGTCCAAGAGACCCAGTACTTC. This encodes CASSLQASGGVQETQYF.

The V gene is TRBV7-2, the J gene TRBJ1-5, with D possibly TRBD1 on 6 matching bases. Germline V gives CDR1 SGHTA, CDR2 FQGNSA. V was pared by 5 bases and J by 7 bases, with 15 bases between. This CDR3 is 14 amino acids long. CDR3 sequence (DNA): TGTGCCAGCAGCGCGTCCCGGGACATGCAGCCCCAGCATTTT. This gives the protein CASSASRDMQPQHF. Combining the CDR3 with reference TRBV7-2 and TRBJ1-5 gives the whole variable domain GAGVSQSPSNKVTEKGKDVELRCDPISGHTALYWYRQSLGQGLEFLIYFQGNSAPDKSGLPSDRFSAERTGGSVSTLTIQRTQQEDSAVYLCASSASRDMQPQHFGDGTRLSIL.

The rearrangement links TRBV5-6 to TRBJ1-1, with D maybe TRBD1 (6 bases). The CDR3 covers 14 residues. Germline lookup yields CDR1 SGHDT and CDR2 YYEEEE. Trimming took 3 bases from V and 6 from J, leaving 15 bases between them. The DNA for the CDR3 is TGTGCCAGCAGCTCTTTACAGGGATCAGCTGAAGCTTTCTTT. The encoded protein is CASSSLQGSAEAFF.

CDR3 sequence (DNA): TGTGCCAGCAGTGCCTCACAGGGGGCTTTGATGGGGTACGAGCAGTACTTC. Translation gives CASSASQGALMGYEQYF. The chain recombines TRBV11-2 with TRBJ2-7, with TRBD1 identical over 9 bases. V dropped 6 bases and J dropped 4; count of bases not matched to a gene: 16. Germline V gives CDR1 SGHAT, CDR2 FQNNGV. The CDR3 consists of 17 residues.

The rearrangement joins TRBV9 to TRBJ2-1; D is ambiguous. There are 14 residues in the CDR3. Looked up from germline, CDR1 is SGDLS and CDR2 is YYNGEE. V was cut by 0 bases and J by 5 bases, with 9 bases left in between. CDR3 sequence (DNA): TGTGCCAGCAGCGTAGTGTTCGGAAACAATGAGCAGTTCTTC. Translated: CASSVVFGNNEQFF.

This chain uses TRBV5-3 with TRBJ1-4; no reliable D call. TRBV5-3 counts as an open reading frame of uncertain function. The CDR3 consists of 16 residues. Between the trimmed V and J ends, which lost 4 bases and 0 bases, there was a span of 13 bases. CDR3: CARSSRTDPTNEKLFF. The CDR3 coding sequence is TGTGCCAGAAGCAGTCGGACGGACCCAACTAATGAAAAACTGTTTTTT.

This clone has more than one count but fewer than ten. J is TRBJ1-5 and V is TRBV9; TRBD1 agrees at 7 bases. Germline V gene data show CDR1 as SGDLS and CDR2 as YYNGEE. This CDR3 spans 13 amino acids. Losses at the gene ends were 4 bases for V and 6 bases for J; bases not matched to a gene: 4. CDR3 DNA: TGTGCCAGCAGCCAACAGGGGAGTCAGCCCCAGCATTTT. Protein product: CASSQQGSQPQHF.

This clone appeared a single time. The V gene is TRBV5-4, the J gene TRBJ2-1; 12 nucleotides align to TRBD2. With V trimmed by 3 bases and J by 7 bases, 11 bases remained unmatched. Germline V CDR1 and CDR2: SGHNT, YYREEE (reference sequence). The CDR3 is made up of 17 amino acids. In nucleotides, the CDR3 is TGTGCCAGCAGCTCGCCTGCTAGCGGGGGGGCCATTAATGAGCAGTTCTTC. The encoded protein is CASSSPASGGAINEQFF. The complete variable domain, with remaining parts taken from reference TRBV5-4 and TRBJ2-1, reads ETGVTQSPTHLIKTRGQQVTLRCSSQSGHNTVSWYQQALGQGPQFIFQYYREEENGRGNFPPRFSGLQFPNYSSELNVNALELDDSALYLCASSSPASGGAINEQFFGPGTRLTVL.

The rearrangement links TRBV7-2 to TRBJ2-7; D not resolved. V lost 5 bases and J 0 bases, leaving 11 bases between the germline ends. The CDR3 covers 14 residues. Germline CDR1 SGHTA, CDR2 FQGNSA. CDR3 coding DNA: TGTGCCAGCAGCCTTGTGCCTAGCTCCTACGAGCAGTACTTC. Translation gives CASSLVPSSYEQYF.

This chain uses TRBV7-9 with TRBJ1-4; no clear D. V gave up 2 bases and J gave up 11 bases, with 6 bases separating them. Germline V lookup: CDR1 SEHNR, CDR2 FQNEAQ (reference sequence). The CDR3 loop spans 11 amino acids. The CDR3 region is CASSLMGKLFF. The CDR3 nucleotides read TGTGCCAGCAGCTTAATGGGGAAACTGTTTTTT.

The genes are TRBV4-2 and TRBJ1-2; D possibly corresponds to TRBD1 (5 bases). This CDR3 spans 17 amino acids. CDR1 and CDR2 from the germline V gene are LGHNA and YNFKEQ. The ends were cut back, 1 base at V and 3 bases at J, with 18 bases in the middle. The CDR3 here is CASSQAVGTVQDYGYTF. CDR3 coding DNA: TGTGCCAGCAGCCAAGCTGTAGGGACGGTCCAGGACTATGGCTACACCTTC.

The chain's CDR3 is CAETGGVVGEQYF. In DNA, the CDR3 is TGTGCCGAGACAGGGGGGGTCGTTGGCGAGCAGTACTTC. This chain uses TRBV19 with TRBJ2-7, with TRBD1 identical over 9 bases. The CDR3 is 13 amino acids. Trimming took 11 bases from V and 6 from J; bases not matched to a gene: 11. Germline V gives CDR1 LNHDA, CDR2 SQIVND (reference sequence).

J is TRBJ1-5 and V is TRBV6-5, with D hard to call. The CDR3 runs to 15 residues. V was cut by 7 bases and J by 2 bases, with 15 bases left in between. The germline CDR1 and CDR2 sequences are MNHEY and SVGAGI. The CDR3 loop is CASTSRLGGNQPQHF. CDR3 DNA: TGTGCCAGCACGAGTCGCCTGGGAGGCAATCAGCCCCAGCATTTT.

For this clone: Sequence at one end of the junction differs from germline and may be a read error. This same CDR3 is encoded by further DNA sequences in the sample. The chain recombines TRBV11-2 with TRBJ1-3; tentative D call: TRBD1 (5 bases). The CDR3 is 18 amino acids. Germline values: CDR1 SGHAT, CDR2 FQNNGV. The CDR3 here is CASRLYVGTSQTGNTIYF. The DNA of the CDR3 is TGTGCCAGCCGCTTATACGTAGGGACGTCCCAAACTGGAAACACCATATATTTT.

The chain carries TRBV27 and TRBJ1-6, with unresolved D. Germline assignment: CDR1 MNHEY and CDR2 SMNVEV (reference sequence). V gave up 6 bases and J gave up 0 bases, with 15 bases separating them. This CDR3 spans 17 amino acids. The CDR3 DNA is TGTGCCAGCAGCCTACCCATCTTTAGCTCCTATAATTCACCCCTCCACTTT. This encodes CASSLPIFSSYNSPLHF.

The chain uses TRBV7-2 and TRBJ2-7; D gene unclear. V dropped 8 bases and J dropped 2 bases, with 19 bases sitting between them. The germline gives CDR1 SGHTA, CDR2 FQGNSA. The CDR3 contains 15 residues. The DNA of the CDR3 is TGTGCCAGCTCCCCTACCTCCCTAGGAACCTACGAGCAGTACTTC. Residues: CASSPTSLGTYEQYF.

The genes are TRBV5-1 and TRBJ2-5; 12 positions match TRBD2. Germline assignment: CDR1 SGHRS and CDR2 YFSETQ. Trimming removed 0 bases from V and 0 bases from J; junction bases left unmatched: 3. The CDR3 is made up of 17 amino acids. For the CDR3, the DNA is TGCGCCAGCAGCTTGGGACTAGCGGGGGCATACCAAGAGACCCAGTACTTC. This codes for CASSLGLAGAYQETQYF.

The chain uses TRBV29-1 and TRBJ1-5, with a tentative D call TRBD1 (6 bases). Per the germline V gene, CDR1 is SQVTM and CDR2 is ANQGSEA. V was clipped by 6 bases and J by 4 bases, with 13 bases between them. CDR3 size: 13 residues. The CDR3 sequence: CSVGGQGNQPQHF. The CDR3 DNA reads as TGCAGCGTGGGGGGGCAAGGGAATCAGCCCCAGCATTTT. Drawing the rest from reference TRBV29-1 and TRBJ1-5, the complete variable domain is SAVISQKPSRDICQRGTSLTIQCQVDSQVTMMFWYRQQPGQSLTLIATANQGSEATYESGFVIDKFPISRPNLTFSTLTVSNMSPEDSSIYLCSVGGQGNQPQHFGDGTRLSIL.

The rearrangement uses TRBV24-1 and TRBJ2-5, with TRBD1 matching 12 bases. Germline CDR1 reads KGHDR; CDR2 reads SFDVKD. V dropped 2 bases and J dropped 3; count of bases not matched to a gene: 3. This CDR3 contains 16 residues. The CDR3 DNA reads as TGTGCCACCAGTGATTACGGGACAGGGGGCAAAGAGACCCAGTACTTC. It encodes CATSDYGTGGKETQYF.

This chain joins TRBV13 and TRBJ2-7; 8 bases map to TRBD1. The CDR3 is made up of 14 amino acids. Germline CDR1 reads PRHDT; CDR2 reads FYEKMQ (reference sequence). The trim removed 6 bases at V and 3 bases at J, leaving 7 bases unmatched. The CDR3 reads CASRTRDRHYEQYF. For the CDR3, the DNA is TGTGCCAGCAGGACACGGGACAGGCACTACGAGCAGTACTTC.

The V and J genes are TRBV18 and TRBJ1-2; the D gene is possibly TRBD1 (5 bases). The CDR3 contains 15 residues. Germline-derived CDR1 and CDR2 are KGHSH and LQKENI. The ends were cut back, 3 bases at V and 0 bases at J, with 11 bases in the middle. CDR3 sequence (DNA): TGTGCCAGCTCACCCCTAGGGGATACTAACTATGGCTACACCTTC. It codes for CASSPLGDTNYGYTF.

CDR3 sequence: CASSPLQGRGSAEAFF. The CDR3 bases are TGCGCCAGCAGCCCACTACAGGGGCGAGGTTCGGCTGAAGCTTTCTTT. The rearrangement uses TRBV5-1 and TRBJ1-1, with 7 bases identical to TRBD1. Germline CDR1 is SGHRS and CDR2 is YFSETQ. With V trimmed by 4 bases and J by 6 bases, 15 bases remained unmatched. The CDR3 extends over 16 amino acids.